The clone carrying this T cell receptor beta chain was seen only a few times. The data were obtained in a study of OX40 agonist ivuxolimab in advanced cancers. Here immunoSEQ multiplex PCR was the method, and the copy in TCRdb shows in-frame clones only, minus some. The profile shows roughly 73,000 clones, roughly 86% of them singletons. The V end was cut by 2 bases, the J end by 3 bases, with 12 bases between. The CDR3 contains 15 residues. Germline-derived CDR1 and CDR2 are SGHTS and YDEGEE. This material consisted of CD4+ or CD8+ T cells sorted from blood, taken in a trial of the OX40 agonist ivuxolimab. The chain recombines TRBV5-8 with TRBJ1-5; D uncertain. The receptor comes from an adult with an advanced solid tumor such as melanoma, head and neck, liver or kidney cancer. The CDR3 DNA reads TGTGCCAGCAGCTTATCCGGCACCTACAATCAGCCCCAGCATTTT. This codes for CASSLSGTYNQPQHF.